This TCR delta chain was identified in a study of γδ T cells in repeated Plasmodium falciparum infection. Study in general: Malian children with intense seasonal malaria exposure were compared with matched Australian children. Over about 610 days, donors received four mosquito-bite P. falciparum NF54 infections.

Both TRG and TRD chains were sequenced from each sorted sample. TCRdb re-called the multiplex PCR reads using CATT. Of around 46,000 delta-chain clones listed, roughly 1.9% are singletons. Gammadelta T cells were flow-sorted from PBMC into Vgamma9/Vdelta2+ and Vdelta2-negative populations for bulk analysis. General observations from the study: Donors in Mali lived in a small rural village, largely one ethnic group.

Note on this clone: The antigen remains undetermined.

The CDR3 length is 19 residues. Trimming took off 3 bases at V and 0 bases at J, with 23 bases between the two ends. Germline CDR1 reads TSWWSYY; CDR2 reads QGS. The sequencing input was gamma-delta T cells from blood. The chain couples TRDV1 to TRDJ1; D may match TRDD1 or TRDD2 (5 bases each). Germline matching of the DNA provided the J gene here, since TCRdb leaves it blank. The sequence derives from a pool of human donors (malaria-infected and uninfected, not separated). The CDR3 spells CALGEFFRNVRLYTDKLIF. CDR3 sequence (DNA): TGTGCTCTTGGGGAGTTCTTCCGAAATGTTCGATTGTACACCGATAAACTCATCTTT.